This T cell receptor (beta chain) was observed in a study of OX40 agonist ivuxolimab in advanced cancers. Trimming pared 2 bases from V and 0 bases from J, leaving 11 bases between. The CDR3 is 15 amino acids. Germline lookup yields CDR1 MDHEN and CDR2 SYDVKM. Generated by immunoSEQ multiplex PCR, the TCRdb table keeps only in-frame clones and is missing some. The sample lists about 55,000 clones, about nine tenths occurring once. The sequence was collected from an adult with an advanced solid tumor such as melanoma, head and neck, liver or kidney cancer. The sequencing used CD4+ or CD8+ T cells sorted from blood, collected in a trial of the OX40 agonist ivuxolimab. V gene TRBV28 combines with J gene TRBJ2-7, with D perhaps TRBD1 (6 bases). The CDR3 DNA follows: TGTGCCAGCAGTTTAACAGGGTTAAGCTCCTACGAGCAGTACTTC. As protein: CASSLTGLSSYEQYF.